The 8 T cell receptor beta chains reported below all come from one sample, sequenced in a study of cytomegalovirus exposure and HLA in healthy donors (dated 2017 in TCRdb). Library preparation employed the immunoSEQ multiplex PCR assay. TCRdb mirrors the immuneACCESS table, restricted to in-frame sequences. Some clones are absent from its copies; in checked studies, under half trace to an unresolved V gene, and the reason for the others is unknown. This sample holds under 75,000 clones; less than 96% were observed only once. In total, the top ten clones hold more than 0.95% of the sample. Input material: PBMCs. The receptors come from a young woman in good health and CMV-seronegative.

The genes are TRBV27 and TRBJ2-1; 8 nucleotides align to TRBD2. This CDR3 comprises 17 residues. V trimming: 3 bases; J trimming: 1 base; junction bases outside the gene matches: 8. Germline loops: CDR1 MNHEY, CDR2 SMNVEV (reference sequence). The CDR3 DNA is TGTGCCAGCAGTTTCCCTAAACGGGGGGGATCCTACAATGAGCAGTTCTTC. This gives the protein CASSFPKRGGSYNEQFF.

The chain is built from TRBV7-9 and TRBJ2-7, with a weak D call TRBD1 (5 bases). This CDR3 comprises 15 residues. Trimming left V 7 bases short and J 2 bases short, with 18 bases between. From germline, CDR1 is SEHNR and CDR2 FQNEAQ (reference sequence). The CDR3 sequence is CASNLAAGRTYEQYF. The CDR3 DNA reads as TGTGCCAGCAACCTCGCTGCAGGGCGTACCTACGAGCAGTACTTC.

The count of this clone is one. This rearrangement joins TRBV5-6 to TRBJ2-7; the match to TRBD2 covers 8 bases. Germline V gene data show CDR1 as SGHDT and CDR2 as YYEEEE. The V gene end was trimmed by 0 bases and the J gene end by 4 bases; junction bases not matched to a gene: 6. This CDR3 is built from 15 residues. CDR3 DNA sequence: TGTGCCAGCAGCTTGGGCGAGCGGGAGTGGTACGAGCAGTACTTC. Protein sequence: CASSLGEREWYEQYF.

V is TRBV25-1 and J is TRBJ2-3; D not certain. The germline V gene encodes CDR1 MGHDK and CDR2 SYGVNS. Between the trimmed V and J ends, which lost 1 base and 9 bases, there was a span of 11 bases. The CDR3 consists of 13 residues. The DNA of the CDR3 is TGTGCCAGCAGTGAATCTGGCACTAAAACGCAGTATTTT. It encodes CASSESGTKTQYF.

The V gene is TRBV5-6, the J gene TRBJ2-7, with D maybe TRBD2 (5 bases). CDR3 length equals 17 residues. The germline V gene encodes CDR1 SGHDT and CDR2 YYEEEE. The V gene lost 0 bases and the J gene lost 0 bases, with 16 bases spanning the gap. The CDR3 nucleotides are TGTGCCAGCAGCTTGGGACGGAGGACCCCTAGCTCCTACGAGCAGTACTTC. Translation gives CASSLGRRTPSSYEQYF.

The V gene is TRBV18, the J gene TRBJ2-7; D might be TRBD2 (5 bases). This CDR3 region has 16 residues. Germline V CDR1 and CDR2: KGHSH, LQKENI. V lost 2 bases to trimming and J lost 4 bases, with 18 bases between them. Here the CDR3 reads CASSPSRPGLAYEQYF. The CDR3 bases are TGTGCCAGCTCACCATCCCGCCCGGGGTTGGCATACGAGCAGTACTTC.

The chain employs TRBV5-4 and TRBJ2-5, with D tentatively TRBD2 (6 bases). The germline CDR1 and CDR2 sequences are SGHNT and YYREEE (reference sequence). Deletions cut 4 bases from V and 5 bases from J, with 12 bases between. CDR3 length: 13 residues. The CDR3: CASSAGPEETQYF. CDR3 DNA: TGTGCCAGCAGCGCGGGACCGGAGGAGACCCAGTACTTC. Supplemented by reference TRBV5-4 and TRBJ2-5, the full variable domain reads ETGVTQSPTHLIKTRGQQVTLRCSSQSGHNTVSWYQQALGQGPQFIFQYYREEENGRGNFPPRFSGLQFPNYSSELNVNALELDDSALYLCASSAGPEETQYFGPGTRLLVL.

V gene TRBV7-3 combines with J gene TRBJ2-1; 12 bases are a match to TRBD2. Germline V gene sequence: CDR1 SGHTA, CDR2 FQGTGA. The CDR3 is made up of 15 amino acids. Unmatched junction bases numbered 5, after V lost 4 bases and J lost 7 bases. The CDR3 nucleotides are TGTGCCAGCAGCTCCCTAGCGGGGGGGCCGAATGAGCAGTTCTTC. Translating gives CASSSLAGGPNEQFF.